The rows below give T cell receptor beta chains drawn from one sample of a study of OX40 agonist ivuxolimab in advanced cancers. Sequencing was performed with immunoSEQ multiplex PCR; in TCRdb, only in-frame clones are kept and a portion is missing. The sample contains about 41,000 clones, about 85% of which appear only once. The sample here was CD4+ or CD8+ T cells sorted from blood, taken in a trial of the OX40 agonist ivuxolimab. These receptors were taken from an adult with an advanced solid tumor such as melanoma, head and neck, liver or kidney cancer. Each CDR3 is given with its conserved first and last residue. D genes are given only for firm matches. A row's size may be missing; if present it is once, few, many or a size class.

clone size: .
J gene: TRBJ1-5
V gene: TRBV6-5
D gene: .
CDR3 protein: CASSYAAYSNQPQHF
CDR3 DNA: TGTGCCAGCAGTTACGCGGCCTATAGCAATCAGCCCCAGCATTTT

clone size: .
J gene: TRBJ1-1
V gene: TRBV10-3
D gene: .
CDR3 protein: CAISGKGSPVAGTEAFF
CDR3 DNA: TGTGCCATCAGTGGCAAGGGCTCTCCTGTGGCTGGGACTGAAGCTTTCTTT

clone size: .
J gene: TRBJ2-7
V gene: TRBV10-3
D gene: .
CDR3 protein: CAIRSSSYEQYF
CDR3 DNA: TGTGCCATCAGGAGTAGCTCCTACGAGCAGTACTTC

clone size: once
J gene: TRBJ2-6
V gene: TRBV19
D gene: .
CDR3 protein: CASSTRAGANVLTF
CDR3 DNA: TGTGCCAGTTCAACTAGGGCTGGGGCCAACGTCCTGACTTTC

clone size: .
J gene: TRBJ2-1
V gene: TRBV6-5
D gene: .
CDR3 protein: CASTPPSRDKEQFF
CDR3 DNA: TGTGCCAGCACCCCGCCAAGCAGAGATAAAGAGCAGTTCTTC

clone size: .
J gene: TRBJ2-1
V gene: TRBV28
D gene: .
CDR3 protein: CASSLTDNEQFF
CDR3 DNA: TGTGCCAGCAGTTTAACTGACAATGAGCAGTTCTTC

clone size: .
J gene: TRBJ1-2
V gene: TRBV10-3
D gene: .
CDR3 protein: CAISERVNGYTF
CDR3 DNA: TGTGCCATCAGTGAGAGGGTAAATGGCTACACCTTC

clone size: medium-sized
J gene: TRBJ1-5
V gene: TRBV6-1
D gene: .
CDR3 protein: CASSLQDSNQPQHF
CDR3 DNA: TGTGCCAGCAGTTTACAGGATAGCAATCAGCCCCAGCATTTT

clone size: .
J gene: TRBJ2-1
V gene: TRBV7-6
D gene: TRBD2
CDR3 protein: CASSQIVSGRGEQFF
CDR3 DNA: TGTGCCAGCAGCCAAATCGTTAGCGGGAGAGGTGAGCAGTTCTTC

clone size: .
J gene: TRBJ2-5
V gene: TRBV29-1
D gene: .
CDR3 protein: CSVEWGNTETQYF
CDR3 DNA: TGCAGCGTTGAGTGGGGGAATACCGAGACCCAGTACTTC

clone size: .
J gene: TRBJ2-1
V gene: TRBV10-1
D gene: .
CDR3 protein: CASSAGSEQFF
CDR3 DNA: TGCGCCAGCAGCGCGGGAAGTGAGCAGTTCTTC

clone size: .
J gene: TRBJ2-1
V gene: TRBV5-6
D gene: .
CDR3 protein: CASSLTHFMTSSYNEQFF
CDR3 DNA: TGTGCCAGCAGCTTAACCCACTTCATGACGAGCTCCTACAATGAGCAGTTCTTC

clone size: .
J gene: TRBJ2-1
V gene: TRBV11-2
D gene: .
CDR3 protein: CASSLSGNNEQFF
CDR3 DNA: TGTGCCAGCAGCTTAAGTGGCAACAATGAGCAGTTCTTC

clone size: .
J gene: TRBJ2-7
V gene: TRBV20-1
D gene: .
CDR3 protein: CSAAQGGEQYF
CDR3 DNA: TGCAGTGCTGCACAGGGGGGGGAGCAGTACTTC

clone size: .
J gene: TRBJ2-1
V gene: TRBV10-3
D gene: TRBD1
CDR3 protein: CAMRQGAGEQFF
CDR3 DNA: TGTGCCATGAGACAGGGGGCTGGGGAGCAGTTCTTC

clone size: .
J gene: TRBJ2-7
V gene: TRBV11-2
D gene: .
CDR3 protein: CASSLGQYYEQYF
CDR3 DNA: TGTGCCAGCAGCTTAGGCCAGTACTACGAGCAGTACTTC

clone size: .
J gene: TRBJ1-2
V gene: TRBV7-9
D gene: TRBD1
CDR3 protein: CASSFHDRASGYTF
CDR3 DNA: TGTGCCAGCAGCTTCCACGACAGGGCCTCCGGCTACACCTTC

clone size: few
J gene: TRBJ1-6
V gene: TRBV7-8
D gene: TRBD1
CDR3 protein: CASSPRDRGQAYNSPLHF
CDR3 DNA: TGTGCCAGCAGCCCTAGGGACAGGGGGCAGGCCTATAATTCACCCCTCCACTTT

clone size: .
J gene: TRBJ1-6
V gene: TRBV11-2
D gene: .
CDR3 protein: CASRSISPLHF
CDR3 DNA: TGTGCCAGCAGATCTATATCACCCCTCCACTTT

clone size: once
J gene: TRBJ2-2
V gene: TRBV15
D gene: .
CDR3 protein: CATSFTILSGELFF
CDR3 DNA: TGTGCCACCAGCTTTACGATTCTTTCAGGGGAGCTGTTTTTT

clone size: .
J gene: TRBJ1-2
V gene: TRBV5-5
D gene: .
CDR3 protein: CASRQGYDYGYTF
CDR3 DNA: TGTGCCAGCAGACAGGGATACGACTATGGCTACACCTTC

clone size: .
J gene: TRBJ1-2
V gene: TRBV6-1
D gene: .
CDR3 protein: CASSPTGINYGYTF
CDR3 DNA: TGTGCCAGCAGTCCGACCGGCATTAACTATGGCTACACCTTC

clone size: few
J gene: TRBJ1-4
V gene: TRBV28
D gene: .
CDR3 protein: CASSSGALNEKLFF
CDR3 DNA: TGTGCCAGCAGTTCCGGGGCCCTTAATGAAAAACTGTTTTTT

clone size: .
J gene: TRBJ1-5
V gene: TRBV6-6
D gene: .
CDR3 protein: CASRSPRHTNQPQHF
CDR3 DNA: TGTGCCAGCAGATCCCCCAGGCACACCAATCAGCCCCAGCATTTT

clone size: .
J gene: TRBJ1-5
V gene: TRBV30
D gene: .
CDR3 protein: CAWSVLRGFQHF
CDR3 DNA: TGTGCCTGGAGTGTACTTAGAGGGTTCCAGCATTTT

clone size: .
J gene: TRBJ1-4
V gene: TRBV5-4
D gene: TRBD1
CDR3 protein: CASSPEGTGGEKLFF
CDR3 DNA: TGTGCCAGCTCCCCTGAAGGGACAGGGGGAGAAAAACTGTTTTTT

clone size: .
J gene: TRBJ2-7
V gene: TRBV10-3
D gene: TRBD1
CDR3 protein: CAISGAGTGTYEQYF
CDR3 DNA: TGTGCCATCAGTGGCGCCGGGACAGGGACCTACGAGCAGTACTTC

clone size: .
J gene: TRBJ1-4
V gene: TRBV7-2
D gene: .
CDR3 protein: CASSAMGHQNGKLFF
CDR3 DNA: TGTGCCAGCAGCGCCATGGGACACCAAAACGGAAAACTGTTTTTT

clone size: .
J gene: TRBJ2-7
V gene: TRBV19
D gene: .
CDR3 protein: CASSTQGSSYEQYF
CDR3 DNA: TGTGCCAGTAGTACCCAGGGCAGCTCCTACGAGCAGTACTTC

clone size: .
J gene: TRBJ1-5
V gene: TRBV7-9
D gene: .
CDR3 protein: CASSRGEPSQPQHF
CDR3 DNA: TGTGCCAGCAGCCGAGGTGAGCCCAGTCAGCCCCAGCATTTT

clone size: .
J gene: TRBJ1-1
V gene: TRBV29-1
D gene: TRBD1
CDR3 protein: CRGDRGEAFF
CDR3 DNA: TGCAGGGGTGACAGGGGTGAAGCTTTCTTT

clone size: .
J gene: TRBJ2-7
V gene: TRBV6-5
D gene: TRBD2
CDR3 protein: CASSYEAGGEQYF
CDR3 DNA: TGTGCCAGCAGTTACGAGGCGGGAGGCGAGCAGTACTTC

clone size: .
J gene: TRBJ2-2
V gene: TRBV7-8
D gene: .
CDR3 protein: CASSLSGLPRDWTRNTGELFF
CDR3 DNA: TGTGCCAGCAGCTTATCAGGGTTGCCCCGGGATTGGACCCGGAACACCGGGGAGCTGTTTTTT

clone size: .
J gene: TRBJ2-2
V gene: TRBV19
D gene: .
CDR3 protein: CASTTAGTGELFF
CDR3 DNA: TGTGCCAGTACCACGGCGGGTACCGGGGAGCTGTTTTTT

clone size: medium-sized
J gene: TRBJ1-2
V gene: TRBV2
D gene: .
CDR3 protein: CASSEDHNYGYTF
CDR3 DNA: TGTGCCAGCAGTGAAGATCATAACTATGGCTACACCTTC

clone size: .
J gene: TRBJ2-5
V gene: TRBV6-5
D gene: .
CDR3 protein: CASSYRAASQETQYF
CDR3 DNA: TGTGCCAGCAGTTATAGGGCAGCTTCACAAGAGACCCAGTACTTC

clone size: .
J gene: TRBJ1-3
V gene: TRBV28
D gene: .
CDR3 protein: CASRSEGSGNTIYF
CDR3 DNA: TGTGCCAGCAGATCCGAGGGATCCGGAAACACCATATATTTT

clone size: .
J gene: TRBJ2-7
V gene: TRBV5-1
D gene: .
CDR3 protein: CASSLYSAYEQYF
CDR3 DNA: TGCGCCAGCAGCTTGTACTCCGCCTACGAGCAGTACTTC

clone size: .
J gene: TRBJ2-3
V gene: TRBV4-1
D gene: TRBD2
CDR3 protein: CASSRGLAGLPGTQYF
CDR3 DNA: TGCGCCAGCAGCCGCGGACTAGCGGGCCTGCCGGGTACGCAGTATTTT

clone size: once
J gene: TRBJ2-7
V gene: TRBV5-6
D gene: TRBD1
CDR3 protein: CASSHRGHHEQYF
CDR3 DNA: TGTGCCAGCAGCCACAGGGGGCACCACGAGCAGTACTTC

clone size: .
J gene: TRBJ2-1
V gene: TRBV11-3
D gene: TRBD2
CDR3 protein: CASSLRTSGYNEQFF
CDR3 DNA: TGTGCCAGCAGCCTCCGGACTAGCGGATACAATGAGCAGTTCTTC

clone size: .
J gene: TRBJ1-5
V gene: TRBV7-2
D gene: .
CDR3 protein: CASSFGYQPQHF
CDR3 DNA: TGTGCCAGCAGCTTTGGTTATCAGCCCCAGCATTTT

clone size: .
J gene: TRBJ1-1
V gene: TRBV28
D gene: .
CDR3 protein: CASSLTQLDRTEAFF
CDR3 DNA: TGTGCCAGCAGCCTTACCCAGTTGGATCGGACTGAAGCTTTCTTT

clone size: .
J gene: TRBJ1-2
V gene: TRBV4-1
D gene: .
CDR3 protein: CASSQTGSVSLRDGYTF
CDR3 DNA: TGCGCCAGCAGCCAGACGGGTTCCGTATCTTTAAGAGATGGCTACACCTTC

clone size: .
J gene: TRBJ2-5
V gene: TRBV5-6
D gene: .
CDR3 protein: CASSSLGQETQYF
CDR3 DNA: TGTGCCAGCAGCTCGCTAGGCCAAGAGACCCAGTACTTC